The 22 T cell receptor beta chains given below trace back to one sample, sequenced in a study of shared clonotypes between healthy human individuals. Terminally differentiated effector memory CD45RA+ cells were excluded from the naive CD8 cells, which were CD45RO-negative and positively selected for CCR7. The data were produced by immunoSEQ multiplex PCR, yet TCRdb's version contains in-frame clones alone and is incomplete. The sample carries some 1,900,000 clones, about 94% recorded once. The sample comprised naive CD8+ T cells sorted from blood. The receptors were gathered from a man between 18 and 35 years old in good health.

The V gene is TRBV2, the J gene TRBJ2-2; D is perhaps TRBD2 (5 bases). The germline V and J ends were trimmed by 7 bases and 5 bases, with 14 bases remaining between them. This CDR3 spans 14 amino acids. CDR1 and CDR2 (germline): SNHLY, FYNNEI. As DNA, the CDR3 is TGTGCCAGCAATTCCGAACTAGGTACCGGGGAGCTGTTTTTT. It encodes CASNSELGTGELFF. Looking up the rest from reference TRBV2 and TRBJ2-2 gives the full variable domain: EPEVTQTPSHQVTQMGQEVILRCVPISNHLYFYWYRQILGQKVEFLVSFYNNEISEKSEIFDDQFSVERPDGSNFTLKIRSTKLEDSAMYFCASNSELGTGELFFGEGSRLTVL.

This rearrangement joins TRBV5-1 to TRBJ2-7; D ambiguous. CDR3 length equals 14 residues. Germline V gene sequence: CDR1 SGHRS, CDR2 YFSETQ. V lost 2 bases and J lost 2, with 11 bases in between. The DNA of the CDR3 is TGCGCCAGCAGCTTAGTGGGCCCCACCTACGAGCAGTACTTC. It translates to CASSLVGPTYEQYF.

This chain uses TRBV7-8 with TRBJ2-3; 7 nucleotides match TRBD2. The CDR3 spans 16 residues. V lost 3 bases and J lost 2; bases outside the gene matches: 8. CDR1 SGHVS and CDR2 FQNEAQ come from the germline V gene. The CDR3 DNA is TGTGCCAGCAGCTTCGACCCGGGACTAAACACAGATACGCAGTATTTT. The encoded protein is CASSFDPGLNTDTQYF.

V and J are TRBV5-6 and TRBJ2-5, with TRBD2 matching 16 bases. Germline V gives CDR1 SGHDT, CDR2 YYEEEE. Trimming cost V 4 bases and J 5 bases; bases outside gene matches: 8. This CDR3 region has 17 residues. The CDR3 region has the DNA TGTGCCAGCAGCCAAGGGACTAGCGGGAGGGCCGCGGAGACCCAGTACTTC. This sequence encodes CASSQGTSGRAAETQYF.

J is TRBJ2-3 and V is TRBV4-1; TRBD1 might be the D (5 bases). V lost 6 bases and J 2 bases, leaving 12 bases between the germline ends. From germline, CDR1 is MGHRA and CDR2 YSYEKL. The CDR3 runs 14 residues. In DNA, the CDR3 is TGCGCCAGCAGACATAGGGGTTCCACAGATACGCAGTATTTT. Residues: CASRHRGSTDTQYF.

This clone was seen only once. The CDR3 DNA follows: TGTGCCAGCAGCTTAATAGGGGGGCGCGGCACTGAAGCTTTCTTT. Its protein product is CASSLIGGRGTEAFF. The chain couples TRBV7-3 to TRBJ1-1; possible D gene TRBD1, 6 bases. This CDR3 has 15 amino acids. Germline V gene sequence: CDR1 SGHTA, CDR2 FQGTGA. V was cut by 1 base and J by 4 bases, with 13 bases left in between.

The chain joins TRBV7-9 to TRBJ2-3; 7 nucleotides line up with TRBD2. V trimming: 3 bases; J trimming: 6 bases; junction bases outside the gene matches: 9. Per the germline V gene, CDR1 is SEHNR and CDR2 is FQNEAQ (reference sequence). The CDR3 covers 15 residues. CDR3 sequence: CASSLYERGEDTQYF. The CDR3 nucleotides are TGTGCCAGCAGCTTGTATGAGCGGGGTGAGGATACGCAGTATTTT.

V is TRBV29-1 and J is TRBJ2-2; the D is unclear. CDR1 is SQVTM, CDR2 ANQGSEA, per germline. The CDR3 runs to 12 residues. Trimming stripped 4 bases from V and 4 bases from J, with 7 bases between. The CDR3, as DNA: TGCAGCGTTGTGAAGCCCACCGGGGAGCTGTTTTTT. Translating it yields CSVVKPTGELFF.

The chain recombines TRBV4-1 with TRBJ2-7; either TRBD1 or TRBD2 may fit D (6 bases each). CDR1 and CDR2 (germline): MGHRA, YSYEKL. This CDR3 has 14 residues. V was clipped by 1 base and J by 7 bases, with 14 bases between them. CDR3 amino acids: CASSQVSGAGEQYF. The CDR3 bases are TGCGCCAGCAGCCAAGTGTCAGGGGCGGGGGAGCAGTACTTC.

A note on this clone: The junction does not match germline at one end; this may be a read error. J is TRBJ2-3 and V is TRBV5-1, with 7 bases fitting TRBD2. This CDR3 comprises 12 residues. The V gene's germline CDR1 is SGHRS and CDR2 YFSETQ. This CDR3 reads CASIGEGGLAHF. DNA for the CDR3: TGCGCCAGCATCGGGGAGGGAGGGTTGGCGCATTTT.

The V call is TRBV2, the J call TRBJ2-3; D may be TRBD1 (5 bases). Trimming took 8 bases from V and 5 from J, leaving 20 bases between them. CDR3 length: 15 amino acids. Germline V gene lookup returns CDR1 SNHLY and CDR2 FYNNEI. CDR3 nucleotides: TGTGCCAGCGGAGCCCCAGGGCCGCGAGGAGATACGCAGTATTTT. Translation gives CASGAPGPRGDTQYF.

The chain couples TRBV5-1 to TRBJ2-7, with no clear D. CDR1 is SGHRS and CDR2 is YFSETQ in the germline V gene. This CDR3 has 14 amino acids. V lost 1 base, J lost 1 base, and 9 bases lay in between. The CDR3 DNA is TGCGCCAGCAGCTTGAAGTCAGGATCCTACGAGCAGTACTTC. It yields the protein CASSLKSGSYEQYF.

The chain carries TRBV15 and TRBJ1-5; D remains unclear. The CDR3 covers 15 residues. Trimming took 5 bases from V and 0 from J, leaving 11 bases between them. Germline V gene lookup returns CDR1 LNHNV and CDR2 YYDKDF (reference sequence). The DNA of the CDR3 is TGTGCCACCAGCCAAGGGCCCTATAGCAATCAGCCCCAGCATTTT. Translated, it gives CATSQGPYSNQPQHF.

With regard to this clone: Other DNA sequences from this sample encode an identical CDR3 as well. This chain's CDR3 is CASSLNPSYEQYF. CDR3 in DNA: TGTGCCAGCAGCTTGAACCCATCTTACGAGCAGTACTTC. This chain connects TRBV5-4 to TRBJ2-7; D unresolved. Germline lookup yields CDR1 SGHNT and CDR2 YYREEE (reference sequence). CDR3 length: 13 amino acids. V lost 1 base to trimming and J lost 4 bases, with 9 bases between them.

The CDR3 DNA reads TGTGCCAGCAGCTCAAGCGGGAGGAAGTACGAGCAGTACTTC. It encodes CASSSSGRKYEQYF. The J gene is TRBJ2-7, the V gene TRBV7-2, with 9 nucleotides matching TRBD2. The junction had 5 bases not matched to a gene; V was cut back by 4 bases and J by 4 bases. Germline V gene lookup returns CDR1 SGHTA and CDR2 FQGNSA. The CDR3 runs 14 residues.

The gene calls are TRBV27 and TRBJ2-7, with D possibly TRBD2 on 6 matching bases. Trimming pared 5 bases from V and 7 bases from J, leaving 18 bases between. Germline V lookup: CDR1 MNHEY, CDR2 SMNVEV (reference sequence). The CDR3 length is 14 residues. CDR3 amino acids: CASSPGVAGREQYF. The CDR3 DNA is TGTGCCAGCAGTCCCGGGGTGGCTGGGAGGGAGCAGTACTTC.

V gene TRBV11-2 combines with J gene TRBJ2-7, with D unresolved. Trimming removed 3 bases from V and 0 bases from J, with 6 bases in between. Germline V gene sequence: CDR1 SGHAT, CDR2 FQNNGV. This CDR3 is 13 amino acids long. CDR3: CASSFDVSYEQYF. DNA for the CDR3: TGTGCCAGCAGCTTTGATGTCTCCTACGAGCAGTACTTC.

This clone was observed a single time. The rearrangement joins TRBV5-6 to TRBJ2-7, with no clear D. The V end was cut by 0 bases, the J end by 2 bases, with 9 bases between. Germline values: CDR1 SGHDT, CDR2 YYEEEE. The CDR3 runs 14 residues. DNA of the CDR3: TGTGCCAGCAGCTTGGCATACAGCACCTACGAGCAGTACTTC. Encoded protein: CASSLAYSTYEQYF.

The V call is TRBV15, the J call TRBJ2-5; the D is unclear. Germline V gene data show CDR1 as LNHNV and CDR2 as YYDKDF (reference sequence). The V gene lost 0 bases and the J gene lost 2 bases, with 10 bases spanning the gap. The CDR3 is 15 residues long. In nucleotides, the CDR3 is TGTGCCACCAGCAGAGACAGGTCAGATCAAGAGACCCAGTACTTC. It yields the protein CATSRDRSDQETQYF.

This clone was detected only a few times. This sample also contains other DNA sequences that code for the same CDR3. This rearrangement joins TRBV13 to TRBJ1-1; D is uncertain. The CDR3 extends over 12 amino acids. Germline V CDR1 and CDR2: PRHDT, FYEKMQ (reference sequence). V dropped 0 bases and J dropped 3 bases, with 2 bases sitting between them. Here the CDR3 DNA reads TGTGCCAGCAGCTTAGGTTACACTGAAGCTTTCTTT. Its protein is CASSLGYTEAFF.

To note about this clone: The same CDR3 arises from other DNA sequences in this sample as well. CDR3 sequence: CASSYSLGNYGYTF. The CDR3 DNA reads as TGTGCCAGCAGTTACTCCCTTGGAAACTATGGCTACACCTTC. The rearrangement joins TRBV6-5 to TRBJ1-2; D is uncertain. V dropped 0 bases and J dropped 2 bases, with 7 bases sitting between them. Germline loops: CDR1 MNHEY, CDR2 SVGAGI. The CDR3 length is 14 residues.

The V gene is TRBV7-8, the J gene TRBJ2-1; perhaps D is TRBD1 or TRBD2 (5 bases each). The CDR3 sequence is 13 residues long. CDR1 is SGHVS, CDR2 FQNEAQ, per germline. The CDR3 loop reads CVSEGYSYNEQFF. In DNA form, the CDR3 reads TGTGTCTCAGAGGGGTACTCCTACAATGAGCAGTTCTTC.